This paragraph reports one T cell receptor (beta chain). This sample is part of a study of blood T cells in healthy people across ages. The CDR3 length is 12 residues. Trimming took 3 bases from V and 10 from J, leaving 11 bases between them. Germline CDR1 SGHRS, CDR2 YFSETQ. It was with a sample-barcoded 5' primer and a J-beta primer mix that a second PCR of roughly 7 to 12 cycles was run. TCRdb reanalysed the 5' RACE reads using MiXCR and keeps one entry per CDR3 protein. Here the sample spans about a million distinct CDR3 sequences, more than 30% being singletons. This chain connects TRBV5-1 to TRBJ2-1; D might be TRBD2 (5 bases). The sequence derives from a man aged 18 to 35 in good health. Sequenced sample: blood. In DNA, the CDR3 is TGCGCCAGCAGCTGGGGTTCGGGGGAGCAGTTCTTC. As protein: CASSWGSGEQFF.